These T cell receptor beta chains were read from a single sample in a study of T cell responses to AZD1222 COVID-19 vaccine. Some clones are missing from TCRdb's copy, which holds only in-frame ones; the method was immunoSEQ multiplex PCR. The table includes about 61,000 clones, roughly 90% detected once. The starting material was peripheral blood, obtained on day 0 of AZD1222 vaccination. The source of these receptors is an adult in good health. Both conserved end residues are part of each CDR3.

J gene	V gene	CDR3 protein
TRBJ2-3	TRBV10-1	CASSQLTRADTQYF
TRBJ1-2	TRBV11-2	CASSFGGESYGYTF
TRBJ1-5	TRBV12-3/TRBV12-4	CASSLLADQPQHF
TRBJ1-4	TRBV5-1	CASSTGQARGEKLFF
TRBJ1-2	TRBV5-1	CASSSDRGRAYGYTF
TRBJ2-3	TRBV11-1	CASSLIAGTSTDTQYF
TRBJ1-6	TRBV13	CASSQGLVRSPLHF
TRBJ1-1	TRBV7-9	CASSPRQGNTEAFF
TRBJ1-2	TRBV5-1	CASSLDKNYGYTF
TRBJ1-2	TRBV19	CASSIAVAQRGYTF
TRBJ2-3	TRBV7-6	CASSFALAGGPDTQYF
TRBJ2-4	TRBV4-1	CASSQGSGDRKNIQYF
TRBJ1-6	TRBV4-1	CASSQEGRGTQSPLHF
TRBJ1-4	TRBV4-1	CASSQVLNEKLFF
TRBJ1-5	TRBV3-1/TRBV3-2	CASSQKDREVDQPQHF
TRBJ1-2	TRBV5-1	CASSLGQGVRSGYTF
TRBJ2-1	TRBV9	CASSPGPGWNEQFF
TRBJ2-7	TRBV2	CASSNPAREQYF
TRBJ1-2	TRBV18	CASSPGQGNYGYTF
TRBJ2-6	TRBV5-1	CASSSSSGANVLTF
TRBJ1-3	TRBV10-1	CASSVSNPTPGYCGNTIYF
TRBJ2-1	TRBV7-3	CASSFTGGVSEQFF